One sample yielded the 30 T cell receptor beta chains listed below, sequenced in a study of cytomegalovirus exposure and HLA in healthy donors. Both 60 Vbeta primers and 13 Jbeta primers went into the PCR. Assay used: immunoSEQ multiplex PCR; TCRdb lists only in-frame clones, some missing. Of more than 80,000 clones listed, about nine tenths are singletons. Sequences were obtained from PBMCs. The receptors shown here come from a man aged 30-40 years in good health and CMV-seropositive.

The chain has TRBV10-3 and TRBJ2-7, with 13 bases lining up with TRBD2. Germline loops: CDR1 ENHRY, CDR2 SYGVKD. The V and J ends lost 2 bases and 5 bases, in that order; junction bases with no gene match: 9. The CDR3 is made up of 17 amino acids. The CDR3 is CAISEPRTSGRGHEQYF. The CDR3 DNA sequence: TGTGCCATCAGTGAGCCCAGGACTAGCGGGAGAGGTCACGAGCAGTACTTC.

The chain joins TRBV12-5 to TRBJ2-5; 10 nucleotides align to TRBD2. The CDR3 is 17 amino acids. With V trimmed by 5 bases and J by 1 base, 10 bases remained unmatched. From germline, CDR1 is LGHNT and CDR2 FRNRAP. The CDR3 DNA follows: TGTGCTAGTGGTACCTCTAGCGGGAGCACAATCCAAGAGACCCAGTACTTC. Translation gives CASGTSSGSTIQETQYF.

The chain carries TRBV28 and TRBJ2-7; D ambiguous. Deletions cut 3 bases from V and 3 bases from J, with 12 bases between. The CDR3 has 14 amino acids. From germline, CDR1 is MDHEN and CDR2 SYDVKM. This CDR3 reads CASSLPRSVYEQYF. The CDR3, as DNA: TGTGCCAGCAGTTTGCCCAGGTCAGTCTACGAGCAGTACTTC.

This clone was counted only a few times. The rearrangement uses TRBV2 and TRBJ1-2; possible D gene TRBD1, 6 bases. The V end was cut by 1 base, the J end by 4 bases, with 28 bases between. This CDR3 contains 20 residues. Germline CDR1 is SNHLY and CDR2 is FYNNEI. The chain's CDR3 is CASSEEYWQGRVLVSYGYTF. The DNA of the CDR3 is TGTGCCAGCAGTGAAGAATATTGGCAGGGGAGGGTCTTGGTGAGCTATGGCTACACCTTC.

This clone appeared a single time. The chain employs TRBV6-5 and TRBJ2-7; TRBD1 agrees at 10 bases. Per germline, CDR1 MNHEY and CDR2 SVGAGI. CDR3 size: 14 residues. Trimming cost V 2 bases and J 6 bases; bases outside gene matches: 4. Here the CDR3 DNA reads TGTGCCAGCAGTTACGGGACAGGGGTTGTCGAGCAGTACTTC. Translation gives CASSYGTGVVEQYF.

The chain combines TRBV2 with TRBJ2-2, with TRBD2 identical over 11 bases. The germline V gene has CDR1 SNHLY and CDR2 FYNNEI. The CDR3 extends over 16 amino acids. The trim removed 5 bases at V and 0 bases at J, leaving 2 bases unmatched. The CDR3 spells CASSKGLAANTGELFF. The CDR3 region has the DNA TGTGCCAGCAGTAAGGGACTAGCGGCGAACACCGGGGAGCTGTTTTTT.

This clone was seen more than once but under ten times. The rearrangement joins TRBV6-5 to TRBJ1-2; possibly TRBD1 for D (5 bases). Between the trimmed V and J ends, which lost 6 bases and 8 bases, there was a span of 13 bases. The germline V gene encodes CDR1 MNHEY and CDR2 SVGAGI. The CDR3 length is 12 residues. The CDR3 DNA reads TGTGCCAGCAGGAATACGCGGGACGGCTACACCTTC. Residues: CASRNTRDGYTF.

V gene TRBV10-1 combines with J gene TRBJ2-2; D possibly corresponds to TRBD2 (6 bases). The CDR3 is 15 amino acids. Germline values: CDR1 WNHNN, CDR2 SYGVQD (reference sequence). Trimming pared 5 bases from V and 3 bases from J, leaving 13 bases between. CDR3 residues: CASSRDWAHTGELFF. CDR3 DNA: TGCGCCAGCAGTCGGGACTGGGCGCACACCGGGGAGCTGTTTTTT.

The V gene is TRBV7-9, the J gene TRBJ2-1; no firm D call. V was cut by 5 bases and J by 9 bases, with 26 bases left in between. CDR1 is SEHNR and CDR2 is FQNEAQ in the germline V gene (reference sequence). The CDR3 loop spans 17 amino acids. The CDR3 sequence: CASSIVPAGGSGVEQFF. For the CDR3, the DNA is TGTGCCAGCAGCATAGTTCCCGCCGGCGGATCGGGTGTTGAGCAGTTCTTC.

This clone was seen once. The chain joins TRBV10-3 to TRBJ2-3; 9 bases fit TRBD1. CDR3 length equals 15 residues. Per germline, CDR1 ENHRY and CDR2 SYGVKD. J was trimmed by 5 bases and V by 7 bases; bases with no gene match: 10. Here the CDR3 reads CAIKRGTGLQDTQYF. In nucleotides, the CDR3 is TGTGCCATCAAGAGAGGGACAGGGTTACAAGATACGCAGTATTTT.

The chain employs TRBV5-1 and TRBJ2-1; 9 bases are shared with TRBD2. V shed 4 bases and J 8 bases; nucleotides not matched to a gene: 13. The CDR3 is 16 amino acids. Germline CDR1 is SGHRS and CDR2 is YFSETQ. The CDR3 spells CASSPGTSQELDEQFF. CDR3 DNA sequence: TGCGCCAGCAGCCCCGGGACTAGCCAGGAACTCGATGAGCAGTTCTTC. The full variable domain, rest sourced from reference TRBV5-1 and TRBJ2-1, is KAGVTQTPRYLIKTRGQQVTLSCSPISGHRSVSWYQQTPGQGLQFLFEYFSETQRNKGNFPGRFSGRQFSNSRSEMNVSTLELGDSALYLCASSPGTSQELDEQFFGPGTRLTVL.

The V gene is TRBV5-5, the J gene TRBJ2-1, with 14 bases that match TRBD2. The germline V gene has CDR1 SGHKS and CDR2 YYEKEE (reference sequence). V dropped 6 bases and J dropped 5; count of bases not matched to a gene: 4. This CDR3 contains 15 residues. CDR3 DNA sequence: TGTGCCAGCATCGGGACTAGCGGGAGTAACAATGAGCAGTTCTTC. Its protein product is CASIGTSGSNNEQFF.

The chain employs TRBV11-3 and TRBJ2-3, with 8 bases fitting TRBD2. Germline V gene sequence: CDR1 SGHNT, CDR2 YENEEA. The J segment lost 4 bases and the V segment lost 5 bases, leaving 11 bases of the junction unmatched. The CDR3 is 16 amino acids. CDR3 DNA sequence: TGTGCCAGCAGCAAAATGAGCGGGAGTTTCTCAGATACGCAGTATTTT. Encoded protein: CASSKMSGSFSDTQYF.

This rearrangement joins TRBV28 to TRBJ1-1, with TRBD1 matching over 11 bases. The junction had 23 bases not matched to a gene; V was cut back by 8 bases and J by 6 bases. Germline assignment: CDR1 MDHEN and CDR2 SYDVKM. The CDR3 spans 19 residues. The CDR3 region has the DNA TGTGCCAGCCACATTACCCTTAAGGACAGGGGGCGAAGGAATGCTGAAGCTTTCTTT. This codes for CASHITLKDRGRRNAEAFF.

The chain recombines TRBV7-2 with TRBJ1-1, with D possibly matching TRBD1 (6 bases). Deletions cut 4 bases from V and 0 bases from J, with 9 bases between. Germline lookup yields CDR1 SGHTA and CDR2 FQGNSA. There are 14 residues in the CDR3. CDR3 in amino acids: CASSSRTVNTEAFF. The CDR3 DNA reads TGTGCCAGCAGCTCTCGGACAGTGAACACTGAAGCTTTCTTT.

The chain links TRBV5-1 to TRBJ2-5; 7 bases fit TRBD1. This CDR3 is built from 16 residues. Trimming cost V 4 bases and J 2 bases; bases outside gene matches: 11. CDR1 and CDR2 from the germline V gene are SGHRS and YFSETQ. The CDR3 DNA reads TGCGCCAGCAGCATCCGACAGGGCCTCACTCAAGAGACCCAGTACTTC. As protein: CASSIRQGLTQETQYF.

CDR3 DNA sequence: TGTGCCAGCAGGACGTTACAGGCTCCCAGCCCTCATCAGCCCCAGCATTTT. Protein product: CASRTLQAPSPHQPQHF. The chain couples TRBV28 to TRBJ1-5, with TRBD1 as a possible D gene (5 bases). The ends were cut back, 6 bases at V and 5 bases at J, with 23 bases in the middle. Germline V gene sequence: CDR1 MDHEN, CDR2 SYDVKM. The CDR3 sequence is 17 residues long.

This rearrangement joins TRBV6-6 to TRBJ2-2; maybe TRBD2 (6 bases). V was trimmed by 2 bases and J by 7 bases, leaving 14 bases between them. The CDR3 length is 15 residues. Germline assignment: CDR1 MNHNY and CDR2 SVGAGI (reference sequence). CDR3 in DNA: TGTGCCAGCAGTTACGGAGGGGCTAGCAACGGGGAGCTGTTTTTT. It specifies CASSYGGASNGELFF.

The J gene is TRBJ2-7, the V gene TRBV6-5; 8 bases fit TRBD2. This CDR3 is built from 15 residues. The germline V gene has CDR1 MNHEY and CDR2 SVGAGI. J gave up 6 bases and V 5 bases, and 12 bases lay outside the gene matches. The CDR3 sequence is CASSKLAVGLSEQYF. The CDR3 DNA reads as TGTGCCAGCAGTAAACTAGCGGTAGGGCTTAGCGAGCAGTACTTC.

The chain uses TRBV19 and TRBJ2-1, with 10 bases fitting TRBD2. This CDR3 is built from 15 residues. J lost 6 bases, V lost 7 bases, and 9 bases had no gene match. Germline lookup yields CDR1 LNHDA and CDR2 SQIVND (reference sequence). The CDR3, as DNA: TGTGCCAGTAATAAAGCGGGAGGGCCTCCCAATGAGCAGTTCTTC. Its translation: CASNKAGGPPNEQFF.

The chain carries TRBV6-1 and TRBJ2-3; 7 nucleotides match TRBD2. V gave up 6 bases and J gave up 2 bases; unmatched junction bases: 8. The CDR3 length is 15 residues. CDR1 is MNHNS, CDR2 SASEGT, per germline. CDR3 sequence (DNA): TGTGCCAGCAGACAATGGGAGGGATCCACAGATACGCAGTATTTT. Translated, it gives CASRQWEGSTDTQYF.

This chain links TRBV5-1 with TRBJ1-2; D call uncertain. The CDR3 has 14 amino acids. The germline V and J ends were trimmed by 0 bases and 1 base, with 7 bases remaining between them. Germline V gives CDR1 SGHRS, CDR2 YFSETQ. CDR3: CASSLGPYNYGYTF. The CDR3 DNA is TGCGCCAGCAGCTTGGGTCCGTATAACTATGGCTACACCTTC. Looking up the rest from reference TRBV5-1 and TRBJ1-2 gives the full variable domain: KAGVTQTPRYLIKTRGQQVTLSCSPISGHRSVSWYQQTPGQGLQFLFEYFSETQRNKGNFPGRFSGRQFSNSRSEMNVSTLELGDSALYLCASSLGPYNYGYTFGSGTRLTVV.

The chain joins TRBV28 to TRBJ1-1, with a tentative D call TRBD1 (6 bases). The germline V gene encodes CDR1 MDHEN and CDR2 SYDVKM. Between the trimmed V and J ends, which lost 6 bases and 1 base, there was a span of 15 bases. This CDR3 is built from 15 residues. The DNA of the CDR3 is TGTGCCAGCAGCAATCAACGCAGGGGGAACACTGAAGCTTTCTTT. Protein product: CASSNQRRGNTEAFF.

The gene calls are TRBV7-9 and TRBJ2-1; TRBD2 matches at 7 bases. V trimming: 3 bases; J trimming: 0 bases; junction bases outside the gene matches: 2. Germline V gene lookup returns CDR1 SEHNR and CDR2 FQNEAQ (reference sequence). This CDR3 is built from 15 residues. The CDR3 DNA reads TGTGCCAGCAGCTTTTCGGGAGGCTCCTACAATGAGCAGTTCTTC. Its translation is CASSFSGGSYNEQFF.

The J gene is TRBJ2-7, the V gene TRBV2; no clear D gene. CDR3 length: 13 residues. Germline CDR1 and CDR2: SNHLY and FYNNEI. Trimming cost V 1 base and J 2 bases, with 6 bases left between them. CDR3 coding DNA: TGTGCCAGCAGTGAAGAACAGACCTACGAGCAGTACTTC. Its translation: CASSEEQTYEQYF.

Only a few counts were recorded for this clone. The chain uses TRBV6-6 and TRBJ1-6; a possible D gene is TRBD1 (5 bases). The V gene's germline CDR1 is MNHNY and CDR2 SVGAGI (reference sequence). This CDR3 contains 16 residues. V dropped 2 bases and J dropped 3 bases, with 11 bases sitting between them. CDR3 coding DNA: TGTGCCAGCAGTTACCAGGGCCCTTACTATAATTCACCCCTCCACTTT. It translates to CASSYQGPYYNSPLHF.

The CDR3 sequence: CASSLLAGDLFNEQFF. The CDR3 DNA sequence: TGTGCCAGCAGCTTACTAGCGGGAGATCTTTTTAATGAGCAGTTCTTC. The rearrangement links TRBV7-8 to TRBJ2-1, with 10 bases aligning to TRBD2. The CDR3 is 16 amino acids. Looked up from germline, CDR1 is SGHVS and CDR2 is FQNEAQ. The ends lost 2 bases at V and 7 bases at J; junction bases unmatched: 8.

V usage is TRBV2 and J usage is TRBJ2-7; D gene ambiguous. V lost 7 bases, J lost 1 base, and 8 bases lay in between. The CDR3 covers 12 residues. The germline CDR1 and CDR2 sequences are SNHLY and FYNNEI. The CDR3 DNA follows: TGTGCCAGCATCTACAGATCCTACGAGCAGTACTTC. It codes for CASIYRSYEQYF.

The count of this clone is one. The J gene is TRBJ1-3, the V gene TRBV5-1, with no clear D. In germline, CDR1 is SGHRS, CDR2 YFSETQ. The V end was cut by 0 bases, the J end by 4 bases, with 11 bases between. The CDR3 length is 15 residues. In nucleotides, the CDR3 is TGCGCCAGCAGCTTGGGGGCTATGGAAGGAAACACCATATATTTT. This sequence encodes CASSLGAMEGNTIYF.

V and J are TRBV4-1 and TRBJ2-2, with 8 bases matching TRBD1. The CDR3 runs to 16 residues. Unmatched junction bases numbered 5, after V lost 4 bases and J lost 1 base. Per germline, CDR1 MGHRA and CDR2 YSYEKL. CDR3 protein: CASSLAGTGNTGELFF. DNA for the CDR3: TGCGCCAGCAGCCTCGCCGGGACAGGGAACACCGGGGAGCTGTTTTTT.